The next 5 T cell receptor beta chains were all read from a single sample in a study of T-cell memory formation after mild COVID-19. TCRdb re-analysed the 5' RACE reads in MiXCR, keeping a single row per CDR3 protein. This sample has around 370,000 distinct CDR3 sequences, with around 21% found just once. Sequencing was performed on PBMCs or a T cell subset sorted from them (not recorded which). These receptors were collected from an adult woman who had mild COVID-19 (a few samples of this study predate the infection). Cell type and time point are not known.

At least ten counts were recorded for this clonotype. This sequence joins TRBV5-1 and TRBJ1-1; D is ambiguous. Trimming pared 4 bases from V and 2 bases from J, leaving 9 bases between. The CDR3 sequence is 13 residues long. CDR1 is SGHRS and CDR2 is YFSETQ in the germline V gene. The CDR3 spells CASSTGPNTEAFF. The CDR3 DNA follows: TGCGCCAGCAGCACTGGACCCAACACTGAAGCTTTCTTT.

The table lists this clonotype with a few counts. J is TRBJ2-7 and V is TRBV7-2, with D possibly being TRBD1 (5 bases). In germline, CDR1 is SGHTA, CDR2 FQGNSA. The CDR3 loop spans 16 amino acids. V lost 5 bases and J lost 0, with 17 bases in between. CDR3 nucleotide sequence: TGTGCCAGCAGCGAAGACGGTGGGGCGTCCTCCTACGAGCAGTACTTC. Translating gives CASSEDGGASSYEQYF.

J is TRBJ2-2 and V is TRBV18; 7 nucleotides match TRBD2. After removal of 4 bases from V and 1 base from J, the junction contained 3 bases not matched to a gene. CDR1 is KGHSH, CDR2 LQKENI, per germline. The CDR3 totals 15 residues. CDR3 in DNA: TGTGCCAGCTCACGAAGCGGGGTGAACACCGGGGAGCTGTTTTTT. Translating gives CASSRSGVNTGELFF.

The chain employs TRBV9 and TRBJ2-1, with 7 bases lining up with TRBD1. Trimming cost V 0 bases and J 9 bases; bases outside gene matches: 9. Per germline, CDR1 SGDLS and CDR2 YYNGEE. This CDR3 region has 15 residues. In DNA form, the CDR3 reads TGTGCCAGCAGCGTAGGAGGGGGCGCGGAACCTGAGCAGTTCTTC. Translation gives CASSVGGGAEPEQFF.

This clonotype was counted many times. The chain carries TRBV7-3 and TRBJ1-1; D perhaps matches TRBD1 (5 bases). Germline-derived CDR1 and CDR2 are SGHTA and FQGTGA. The CDR3 covers 13 residues. V shed 6 bases and J shed 4 bases, with 12 bases lying between them. CDR3 protein: CASSQAGGTEAFF. The DNA of the CDR3 is TGTGCCAGCAGTCAAGCGGGGGGCACTGAAGCTTTCTTT.